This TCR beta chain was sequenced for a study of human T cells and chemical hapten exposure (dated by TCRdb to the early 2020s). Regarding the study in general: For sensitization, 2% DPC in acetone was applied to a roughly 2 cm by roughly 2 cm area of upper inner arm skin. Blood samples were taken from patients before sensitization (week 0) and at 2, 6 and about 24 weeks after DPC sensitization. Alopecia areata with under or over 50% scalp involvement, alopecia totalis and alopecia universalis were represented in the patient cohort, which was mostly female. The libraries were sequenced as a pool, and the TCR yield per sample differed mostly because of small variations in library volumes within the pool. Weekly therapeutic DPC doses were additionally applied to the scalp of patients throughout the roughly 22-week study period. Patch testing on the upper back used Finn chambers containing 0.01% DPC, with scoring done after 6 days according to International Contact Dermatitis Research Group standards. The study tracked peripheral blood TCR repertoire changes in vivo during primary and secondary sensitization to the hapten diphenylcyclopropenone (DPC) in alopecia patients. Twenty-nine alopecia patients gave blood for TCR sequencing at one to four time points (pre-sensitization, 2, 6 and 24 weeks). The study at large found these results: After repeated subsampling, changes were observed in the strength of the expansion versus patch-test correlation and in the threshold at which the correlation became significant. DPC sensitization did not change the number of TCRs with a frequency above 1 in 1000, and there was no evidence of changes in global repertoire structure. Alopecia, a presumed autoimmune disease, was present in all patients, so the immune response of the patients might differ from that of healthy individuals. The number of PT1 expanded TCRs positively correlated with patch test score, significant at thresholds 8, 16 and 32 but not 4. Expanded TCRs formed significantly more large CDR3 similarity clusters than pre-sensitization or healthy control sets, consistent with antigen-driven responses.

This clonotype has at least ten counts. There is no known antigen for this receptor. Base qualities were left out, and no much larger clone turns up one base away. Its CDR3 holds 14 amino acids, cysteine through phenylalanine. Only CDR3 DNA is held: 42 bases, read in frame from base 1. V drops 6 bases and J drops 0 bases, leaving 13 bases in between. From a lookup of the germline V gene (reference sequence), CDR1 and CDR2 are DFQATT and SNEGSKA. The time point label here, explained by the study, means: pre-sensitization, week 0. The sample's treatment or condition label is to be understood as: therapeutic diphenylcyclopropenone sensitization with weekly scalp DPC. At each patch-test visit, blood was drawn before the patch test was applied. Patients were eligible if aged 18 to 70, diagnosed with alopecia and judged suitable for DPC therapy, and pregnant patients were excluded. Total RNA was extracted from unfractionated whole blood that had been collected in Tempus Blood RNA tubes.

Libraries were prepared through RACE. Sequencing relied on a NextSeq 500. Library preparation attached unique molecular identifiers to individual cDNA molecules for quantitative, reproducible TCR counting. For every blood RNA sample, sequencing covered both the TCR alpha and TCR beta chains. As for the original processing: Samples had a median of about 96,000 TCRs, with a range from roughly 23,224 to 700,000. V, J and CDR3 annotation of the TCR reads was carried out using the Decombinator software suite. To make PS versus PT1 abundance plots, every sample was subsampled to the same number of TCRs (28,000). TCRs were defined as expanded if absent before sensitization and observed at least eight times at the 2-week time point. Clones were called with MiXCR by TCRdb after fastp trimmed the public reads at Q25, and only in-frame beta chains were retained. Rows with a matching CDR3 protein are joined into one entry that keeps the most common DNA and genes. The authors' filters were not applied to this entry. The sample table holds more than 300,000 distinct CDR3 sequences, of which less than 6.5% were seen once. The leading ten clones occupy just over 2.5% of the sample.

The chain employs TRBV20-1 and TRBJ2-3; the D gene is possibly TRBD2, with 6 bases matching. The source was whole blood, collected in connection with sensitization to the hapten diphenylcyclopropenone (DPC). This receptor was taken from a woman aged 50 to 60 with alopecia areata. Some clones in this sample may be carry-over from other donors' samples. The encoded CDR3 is CSASHSGSTDTQYF. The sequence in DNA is TGCAGTGCGAGTCATAGCGGTAGCACAGATACGCAGTATTTT.